The sequence of this TCR beta chain was determined in a study of blood T cell repertoires in COVID-19. Study details: From the United States, Italy and Spain came samples of acute and convalescent COVID-19. PBMCs, B-cell-depleted T cells, or T cells provided the cDNA or gDNA that made up the material.

Method: immunoSEQ multiplex PCR; TCRdb's copy keeps in-frame clones and lacks some. The data hold some 150,000 clones, with roughly 86% observed a single time. The ends were cut back, 8 bases at V and 4 bases at J, with 11 bases in the middle. Germline V gene sequence: CDR1 MNHEY, CDR2 SVGAGI. The CDR3 consists of 13 residues. Source material: peripheral blood. The source is a human donor in a cohort sampled during active COVID-19. This chain links TRBV6-5 with TRBJ1-4; possibly TRBD1 for D (6 bases). CDR3 nucleotide sequence: TGTGCCAGCTACGGACAGAGTAATGAAAAACTGTTTTTT. This sequence encodes CASYGQSNEKLFF.